The source of this T cell receptor (beta chain) is a study of blood T cell repertoires in COVID-19. Study-wide background: Sample material is recorded as cDNA or gDNA derived from T cells, B-cell-depleted T cells, or PBMCs.

The CDR3 spans 14 residues. Germline assignment: CDR1 SGHNT and CDR2 YYREEE (reference sequence). The ends were cut back, 4 bases at V and 6 bases at J, with 14 bases in the middle. This clone has a single count. Generated by immunoSEQ multiplex PCR, the TCRdb table keeps only in-frame clones and is missing some. The profile covers some 180,000 clones, with approximately 91% appearing a single time and about 7% taken by the ten largest. The receptor comes from a man between 40 and 49 years old with acute or convalescent COVID-19. This chain links TRBV5-4 with TRBJ1-3, with a possible D match to TRBD1 (6 bases). Sequencing used peripheral blood. Here the CDR3 DNA reads TGTGCCAGCAGCGCACAGGGTGCTCCAAACACCATATATTTT. It specifies CASSAQGAPNTIYF.